This T cell receptor (beta chain) was profiled in a study of CD8+ T cells in alopecia areata. The overall study: Among treated patients, oral tofacitinib was administered at 5 to 10 mg twice daily. Treated patients' severity was scored by percentage of affected scalp area.

This clone was observed a handful of times. Indicated treatment: oral pan-JAK inhibitor, 5-10 mg twice daily. Patients with alopecia areata provided lesional scalp punch biopsies as well as peripheral blood. RNA extraction was followed by reverse transcription into cDNA, which acted as the sequencing template. The data were produced by immunoSEQ multiplex PCR, yet TCRdb's version contains in-frame clones alone and is incomplete. The repertoire holds around 270,000 clones, with over 45% as singletons. Germline V lookup: CDR1 GTSNPN, CDR2 SVGIG (reference sequence). Trimming took 3 bases from V and 4 from J; bases not matched to a gene: 3. This CDR3 contains 13 residues.

The chain joins TRBV30 to TRBJ1-2; the match to TRBD1 covers 9 bases. The material sequenced was CD4+ T cells sorted from blood, taken at week 24, from a patient treated with tofacitinib. This receptor was obtained from a human donor with alopecia areata. This CDR3 reads CAWSQQGAYGYTF. The CDR3 DNA is TGTGCCTGGAGCCAACAGGGGGCCTATGGCTACACCTTC.